This T cell receptor beta chain was sequenced for a study of blood T cells in healthy people across ages. Findings and limits, study-wide: As age increased, TCR beta diversity per million T cells fell in a roughly linear fashion. Higher naive T cell percentage went strongly together with higher TCR beta diversity. Shifts in expanded clonotypes may have been confounded by donor CMV status, which was unknown.

The donors, healthy Caucasians from Russia, were aged about 6 to 90. The second PCR ran about 6 to 12 cycles with a sample-barcoded 5' primer and J-beta primers. TCRdb fed the 5' RACE reads into MiXCR, producing one record per CDR3 protein. The data show around 1,500,000 distinct CDR3 sequences, approximately 40% seen once. This clonotype was picked up a small number of times. The target antigen is unknown. Unmatched junction bases numbered 9, after V lost 0 bases and J lost 6 bases. The germline CDR1 and CDR2 sequences are ENHRY and SYGVKD. CDR3 length: 17 amino acids. The sequenced sample was blood. The clonotype was recovered from a young woman in good health. J is TRBJ2-1 and V is TRBV10-3; 9 bases are a match to TRBD2. The CDR3 nucleotides read TGTGCCATCAGTGAGTCCCTTGCTAGCGGGATTGGCAATGAGCAGTTCTTC. Protein product: CAISESLASGIGNEQFF.